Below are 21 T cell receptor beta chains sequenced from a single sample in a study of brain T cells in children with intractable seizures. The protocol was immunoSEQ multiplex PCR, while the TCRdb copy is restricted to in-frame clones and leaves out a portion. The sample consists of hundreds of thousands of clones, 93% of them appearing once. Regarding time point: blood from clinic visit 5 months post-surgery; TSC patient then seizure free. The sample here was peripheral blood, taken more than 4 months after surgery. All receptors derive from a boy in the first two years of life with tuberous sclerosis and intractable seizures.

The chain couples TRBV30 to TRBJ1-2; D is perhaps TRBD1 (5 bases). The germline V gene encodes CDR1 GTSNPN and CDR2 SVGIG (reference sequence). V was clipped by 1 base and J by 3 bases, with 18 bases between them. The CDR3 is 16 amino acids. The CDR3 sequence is CAWSADGTRIYYGYTF. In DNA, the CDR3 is TGTGCCTGGAGTGCGGACGGGACGCGGATTTACTATGGCTACACCTTC.

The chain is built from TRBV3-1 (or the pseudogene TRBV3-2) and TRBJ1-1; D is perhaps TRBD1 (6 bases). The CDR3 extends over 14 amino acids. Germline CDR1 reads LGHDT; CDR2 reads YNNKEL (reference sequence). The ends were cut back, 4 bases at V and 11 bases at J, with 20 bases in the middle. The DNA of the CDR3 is TGTGCCAGCAGCCTAGGGGGAAGGGGGACGGGTGCTTTCTTT. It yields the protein CASSLGGRGTGAFF.

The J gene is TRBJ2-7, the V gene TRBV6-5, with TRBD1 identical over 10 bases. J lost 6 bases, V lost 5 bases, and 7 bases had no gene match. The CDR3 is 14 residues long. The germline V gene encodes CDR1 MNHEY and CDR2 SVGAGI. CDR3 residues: CASSLGTGVVEQYF. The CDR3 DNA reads TGTGCCAGCAGTCTCGGGACAGGGGTGGTCGAGCAGTACTTC.

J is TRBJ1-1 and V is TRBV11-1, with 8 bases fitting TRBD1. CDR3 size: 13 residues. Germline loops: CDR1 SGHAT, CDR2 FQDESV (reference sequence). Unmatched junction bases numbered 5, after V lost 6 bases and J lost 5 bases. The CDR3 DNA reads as TGTGCCAGCAGACCGACAGGGGTAACTGAAGCTTTCTTT. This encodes CASRPTGVTEAFF.

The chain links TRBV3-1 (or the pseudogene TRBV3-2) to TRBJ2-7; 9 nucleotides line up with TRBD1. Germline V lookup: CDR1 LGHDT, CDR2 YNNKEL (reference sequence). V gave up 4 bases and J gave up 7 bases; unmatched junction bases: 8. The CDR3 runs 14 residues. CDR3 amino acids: CASSPQTGGYEQYF. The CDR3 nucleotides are TGTGCCAGCAGCCCTCAGACAGGGGGTTATGAGCAGTACTTC.

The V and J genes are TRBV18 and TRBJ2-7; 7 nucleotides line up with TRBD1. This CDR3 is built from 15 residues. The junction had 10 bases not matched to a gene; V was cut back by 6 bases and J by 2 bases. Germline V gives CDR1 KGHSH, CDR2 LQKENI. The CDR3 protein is CASSLNRDRPYEQYF. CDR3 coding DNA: TGTGCCAGCTCGCTGAACCGGGACAGACCCTACGAGCAGTACTTC. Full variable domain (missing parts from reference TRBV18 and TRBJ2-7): NAGVMQNPRHLVRRRGQEARLRCSPMKGHSHVYWYRQLPEEGLKFMVYLQKENIIDESGMPKERFSAEFPKEGPSILRIQQVVRGDSAAYFCASSLNRDRPYEQYFGPGTRLTVT.

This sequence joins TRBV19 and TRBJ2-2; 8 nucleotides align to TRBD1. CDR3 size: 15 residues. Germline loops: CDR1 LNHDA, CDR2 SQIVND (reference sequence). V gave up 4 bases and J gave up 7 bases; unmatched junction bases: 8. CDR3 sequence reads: CASSTADRGIGELFF. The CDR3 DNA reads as TGTGCCAGTAGTACCGCTGACAGGGGAATCGGGGAGCTGTTTTTT.

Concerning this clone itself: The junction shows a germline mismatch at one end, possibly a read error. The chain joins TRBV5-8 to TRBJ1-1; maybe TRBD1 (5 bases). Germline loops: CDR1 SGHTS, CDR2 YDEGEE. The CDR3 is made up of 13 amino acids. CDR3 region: CASSLAGNSEAFF. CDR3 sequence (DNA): TGTGCCAGCAGCTTGGCAGGGAACTCTGAAGCTTTCTTT.

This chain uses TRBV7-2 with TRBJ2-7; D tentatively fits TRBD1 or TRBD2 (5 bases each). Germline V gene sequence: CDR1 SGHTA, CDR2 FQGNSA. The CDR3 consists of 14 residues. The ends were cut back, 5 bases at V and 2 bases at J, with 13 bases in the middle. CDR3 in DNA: TGTGCCAGCAGCCCTCGGGACGGAACCTACGAGCAGTACTTC. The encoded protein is CASSPRDGTYEQYF.

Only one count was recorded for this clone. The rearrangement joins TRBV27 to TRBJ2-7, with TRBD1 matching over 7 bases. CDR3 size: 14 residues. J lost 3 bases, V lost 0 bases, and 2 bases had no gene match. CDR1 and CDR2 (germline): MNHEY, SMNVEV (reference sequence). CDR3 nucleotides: TGTGCCAGCAGTTTATCTCGGGACAGCTACGAGCAGTACTTC. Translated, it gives CASSLSRDSYEQYF.

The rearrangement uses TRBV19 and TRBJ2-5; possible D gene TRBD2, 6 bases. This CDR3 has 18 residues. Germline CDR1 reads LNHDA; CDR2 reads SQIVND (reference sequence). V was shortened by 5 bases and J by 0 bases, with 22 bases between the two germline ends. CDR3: CASSLGGWAIGYQETQYF. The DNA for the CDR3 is TGTGCCAGTAGTTTGGGGGGTTGGGCTATAGGATACCAAGAGACCCAGTACTTC.

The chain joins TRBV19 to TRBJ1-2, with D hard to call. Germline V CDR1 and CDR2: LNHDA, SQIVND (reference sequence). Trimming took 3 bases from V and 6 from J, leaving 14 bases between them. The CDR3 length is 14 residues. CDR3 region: CASSIGGSGDGYTF. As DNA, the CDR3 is TGTGCCAGTAGTATCGGAGGGAGCGGCGATGGCTACACCTTC. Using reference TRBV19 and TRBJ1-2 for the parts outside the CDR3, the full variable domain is DGGITQSPKYLFRKEGQNVTLSCEQNLNHDAMYWYRQDPGQGLRLIYYSQIVNDFQKGDIAEGYSVSREKKESFPLTVTSAQKNPTAFYLCASSIGGSGDGYTFGSGTRLTVV.

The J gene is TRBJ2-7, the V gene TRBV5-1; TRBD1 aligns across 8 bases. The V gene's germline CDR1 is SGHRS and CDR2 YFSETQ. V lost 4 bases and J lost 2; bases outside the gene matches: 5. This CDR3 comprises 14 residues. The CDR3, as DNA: TGCGCCAGCAGCCCGACAGGGGATGCCTACGAGCAGTACTTC. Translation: CASSPTGDAYEQYF.

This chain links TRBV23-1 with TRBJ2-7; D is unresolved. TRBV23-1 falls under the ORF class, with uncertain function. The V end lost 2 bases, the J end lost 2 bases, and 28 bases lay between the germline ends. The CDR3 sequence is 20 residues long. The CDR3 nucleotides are TGCGCCAGCAGTCAACCGGTACGGGTTTTTTACTACATATACCCCTACGAGCAGTACTTC. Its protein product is CASSQPVRVFYYIYPYEQYF.

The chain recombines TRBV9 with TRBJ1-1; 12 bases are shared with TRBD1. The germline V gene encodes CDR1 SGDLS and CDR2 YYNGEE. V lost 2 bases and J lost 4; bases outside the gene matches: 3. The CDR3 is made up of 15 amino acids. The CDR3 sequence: CASSVGTGGFTEAFF. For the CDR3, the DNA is TGTGCCAGCAGCGTGGGGACAGGGGGCTTCACTGAAGCTTTCTTT. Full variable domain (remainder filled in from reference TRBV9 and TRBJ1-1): DSGVTQTPKHLITATGQRVTLRCSPRSGDLSVYWYQQSLDQGLQFLIQYYNGEERAKGNILERFSAQQFPDLHSELNLSSLELGDSALYFCASSVGTGGFTEAFFGQGTRLTVV.

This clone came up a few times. As DNA, the CDR3 is TGTGCCAGCAGACCGGGACAGGGGGCACAGCCCCAGCATTTT. Translation: CASRPGQGAQPQHF. J is TRBJ1-5 and V is TRBV6-6, with TRBD1 matching 12 bases. CDR3 length: 14 amino acids. With V trimmed by 6 bases and J by 7 bases, 4 bases remained unmatched. Germline V gives CDR1 MNHNY, CDR2 SVGAGI (reference sequence).

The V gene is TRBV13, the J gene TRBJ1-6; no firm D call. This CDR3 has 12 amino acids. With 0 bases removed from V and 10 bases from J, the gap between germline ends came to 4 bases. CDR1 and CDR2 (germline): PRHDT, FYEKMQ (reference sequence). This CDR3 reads CASSLGASPLHF. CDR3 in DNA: TGTGCCAGCAGCTTAGGGGCATCACCCCTCCACTTT.

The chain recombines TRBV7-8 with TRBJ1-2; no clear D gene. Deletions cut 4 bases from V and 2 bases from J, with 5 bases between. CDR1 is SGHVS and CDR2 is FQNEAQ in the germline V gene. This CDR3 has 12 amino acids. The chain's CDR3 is CASSSGNYGYTF. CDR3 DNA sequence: TGTGCCAGCAGCTCGGGGAACTATGGCTACACCTTC.

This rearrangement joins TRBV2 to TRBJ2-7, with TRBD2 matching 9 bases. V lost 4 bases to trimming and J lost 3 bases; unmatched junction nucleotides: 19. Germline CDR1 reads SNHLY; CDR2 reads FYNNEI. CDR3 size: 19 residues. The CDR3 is CASSALASGTQRGDYEQYF. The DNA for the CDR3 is TGTGCCAGCAGTGCCTTAGCTAGCGGGACGCAAAGAGGAGACTACGAGCAGTACTTC.

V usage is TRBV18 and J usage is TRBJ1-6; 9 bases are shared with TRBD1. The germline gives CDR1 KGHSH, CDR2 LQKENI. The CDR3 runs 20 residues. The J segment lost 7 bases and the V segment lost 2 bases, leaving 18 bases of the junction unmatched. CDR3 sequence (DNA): TGTGCCAGCTCACCATCTATTCATGGGTTGGCCGGGACAGGGAATTCACCCCTCCACTTT. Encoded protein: CASSPSIHGLAGTGNSPLHF.

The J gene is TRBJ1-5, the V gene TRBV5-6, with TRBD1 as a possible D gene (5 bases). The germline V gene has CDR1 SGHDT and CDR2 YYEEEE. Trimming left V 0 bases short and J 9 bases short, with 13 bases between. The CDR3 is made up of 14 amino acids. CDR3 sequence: CASSLGQGVGPQHF. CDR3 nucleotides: TGTGCCAGCAGCTTGGGTCAGGGAGTAGGGCCCCAGCATTTT.